Following are 15 T cell receptor beta chains from one sample sequenced in a study of cytomegalovirus exposure and HLA in healthy donors. The primer mix had 60 Vbeta and 13 Jbeta primers. Clones were sequenced by immunoSEQ multiplex PCR, and TCRdb holds only the in-frame ones, with some missing. The table lists about 120,000 clones, roughly three quarters of them singletons. The sequencing input was PBMCs. These receptors were obtained from a woman in her late teens or twenties in good health and CMV-seronegative.

This clone was recorded only once. J is TRBJ1-4 and V is TRBV4-1, with 8 bases lining up with TRBD1. CDR3 size: 15 residues. Germline V gene sequence: CDR1 MGHRA, CDR2 YSYEKL. Trimming removed 4 bases from V and 8 bases from J; junction bases left unmatched: 9. CDR3 sequence reads: CASSLDRGDGEKLFF. As DNA, the CDR3 is TGCGCCAGCAGCCTCGACAGGGGAGATGGGGAAAAACTGTTTTTT.

The rearrangement links TRBV19 to TRBJ1-5; D possibly corresponds to TRBD1 (6 bases). The CDR3 runs 16 residues. The V end was cut by 5 bases, the J end by 4 bases, with 18 bases between. CDR1 and CDR2 from the germline V gene are LNHDA and SQIVND (reference sequence). CDR3 bases: TGTGCCAGTAGTCACGTCTTAAGGGGGTTTAATCAGCCCCAGCATTTT. Its protein is CASSHVLRGFNQPQHF.

The chain couples TRBV10-2 to TRBJ1-2; 9 bases fit TRBD1. With 10 bases clipped from V and 1 base from J, the junction kept 4 bases outside the gene matches. The germline gives CDR1 WSHSY, CDR2 SAAADI. This CDR3 spans 13 amino acids. CDR3 nucleotide sequence: TGCGCCACCGGGACAGGGATTAACTATGGCTACACCTTC. It translates to CATGTGINYGYTF.

This clone was observed a few times. The V gene is TRBV5-1, the J gene TRBJ2-7; D remains ambiguous. With 0 bases removed from V and 5 bases from J, the gap between germline ends came to 15 bases. The CDR3 totals 15 residues. Germline V gene lookup returns CDR1 SGHRS and CDR2 YFSETQ. In DNA form, the CDR3 reads TGCGCCAGCAGCTTGGGCGGCCTAACGGAGCACGAGCAGTACTTC. This translates into CASSLGGLTEHEQYF.

This chain connects TRBV4-2 to TRBJ2-3; 8 nucleotides agree with TRBD2. CDR1 and CDR2 from the germline V gene are LGHNA and YNFKEQ. CDR3 size: 16 residues. Trimming removed 1 base from V and 1 base from J; junction bases left unmatched: 4. For the CDR3, the DNA is TGTGCCAGCAGCCAAGTTGGGACTAGACGCACAGATACGCAGTATTTT. Protein: CASSQVGTRRTDTQYF.

The gene calls are TRBV6-5 and TRBJ1-3, with 10 nucleotides matching TRBD1. From germline, CDR1 is MNHEY and CDR2 SVGAGI. V gave up 4 bases and J gave up 0 bases; unmatched junction bases: 3. The CDR3 length is 16 residues. Here the CDR3 reads CASSLGTGASGNTIYF. CDR3 bases: TGTGCCAGCAGTTTGGGGACAGGGGCCTCTGGAAACACCATATATTTT.

The rearrangement links TRBV18 to TRBJ1-1, with D possibly being TRBD1 (6 bases). V was cut by 2 bases and J by 0 bases, with 13 bases left in between. The CDR3 is 16 amino acids. Germline loops: CDR1 KGHSH, CDR2 LQKENI. The CDR3 sequence is CASSPRDTKLNTEAFF. The CDR3 region has the DNA TGTGCCAGCTCACCAAGGGACACAAAGTTGAACACTGAAGCTTTCTTT. The whole variable domain, filled in from reference TRBV18 and TRBJ1-1, reads NAGVMQNPRHLVRRRGQEARLRCSPMKGHSHVYWYRQLPEEGLKFMVYLQKENIIDESGMPKERFSAEFPKEGPSILRIQQVVRGDSAAYFCASSPRDTKLNTEAFFGQGTRLTVV.

This clone has just one count. The CDR3 end shows no conserved phenylalanine or tryptophan, and so a read error is likely. The rearrangement uses TRBV6-6 and TRBJ1-2; TRBD1 is a possible D gene (6 bases). Germline V gene sequence: CDR1 MNHNY, CDR2 SVGAGI (reference sequence). The V end lost 7 bases, the J end lost 8 bases, and 20 bases lay between the germline ends. This CDR3 has 14 residues. The CDR3 sequence: CASNPRGGGKGYTV. The CDR3 region has the DNA TGTGCCAGCAACCCTCGGGGCGGGGGCAAAGGCTACACCGTC.

The chain combines TRBV30 with TRBJ2-5, with D unresolved. There are 14 residues in the CDR3. From germline, CDR1 is GTSNPN and CDR2 SVGIG (reference sequence). The V gene lost 2 bases and the J gene lost 1 base, with 11 bases spanning the gap. CDR3 amino acids: CAWSHGGPQETQYF. The CDR3 nucleotides read TGTGCCTGGAGTCACGGTGGGCCCCAAGAGACCCAGTACTTC. Combining the CDR3 with reference TRBV30 and TRBJ2-5 gives the whole variable domain SQTIHQWPATLVQPVGSPLSLECTVEGTSNPNLYWYRQAAGRGLQLLFYSVGIGQISSEVPQNLSASRPQDRQFILSSKKLLLSDSGFYLCAWSHGGPQETQYFGPGTRLLVL.

The chain recombines TRBV9 with TRBJ1-6; D remains ambiguous. V gave up 2 bases and J gave up 0 bases, with 9 bases separating them. The CDR3 loop spans 16 amino acids. Germline CDR1 and CDR2: SGDLS and YYNGEE. CDR3 amino acids: CASSVQSTSYNSPLHF. Written as DNA, the CDR3 is TGTGCCAGCAGCGTTCAGTCAACCTCCTATAATTCACCCCTCCACTTT.

The sample holds a few counts of this clone. V is TRBV28 and J is TRBJ1-5, with 10 positions matching TRBD1. Germline values: CDR1 MDHEN, CDR2 SYDVKM. The CDR3 runs 15 residues. V lost 6 bases, J lost 6 bases, and 8 bases stayed unmatched. The CDR3 sequence is CASRLRDRGSQPQHF. The CDR3, as DNA: TGTGCCAGCAGACTCCGGGACAGGGGTAGTCAGCCCCAGCATTTT.

This rearrangement joins TRBV2 to TRBJ2-7; possible D gene TRBD1, 6 bases. Trimming cost V 6 bases and J 3 bases, with 15 bases left between them. CDR3 length equals 14 residues. Per the germline V gene, CDR1 is SNHLY and CDR2 is FYNNEI. CDR3 protein: CASRQWGRDYEQYF. For the CDR3, the DNA is TGTGCCAGCAGGCAATGGGGGCGCGACTACGAGCAGTACTTC. Looking up the rest from reference TRBV2 and TRBJ2-7 gives the full variable domain: EPEVTQTPSHQVTQMGQEVILRCVPISNHLYFYWYRQILGQKVEFLVSFYNNEISEKSEIFDDQFSVERPDGSNFTLKIRSTKLEDSAMYFCASRQWGRDYEQYFGPGTRLTVT.

CDR3 region: CASRVRYEQYF. As DNA, the CDR3 is TGTGCCAGCAGAGTACGGTACGAGCAGTACTTC. The chain couples TRBV6-1 to TRBJ2-7; no reliable D call. Trimming took 6 bases from V and 4 from J, leaving 7 bases between them. CDR1 is MNHNS, CDR2 SASEGT, per germline. This CDR3 comprises 11 residues.

The chain employs TRBV5-1 and TRBJ1-1; D may be TRBD1 (6 bases). Germline-derived CDR1 and CDR2 are SGHRS and YFSETQ. The V end lost 5 bases, the J end lost 0 bases, and 11 bases lay between the germline ends. The CDR3 has 14 amino acids. CDR3 nucleotides: TGCGCCAGCAGGAGGGGGTCTATGAACACTGAAGCTTTCTTT. It specifies CASRRGSMNTEAFF.

The gene calls are TRBV25-1 and TRBJ2-3; unclear D gene. CDR1 and CDR2 from the germline V gene are MGHDK and SYGVNS. Trimming shortened V by 1 base and J by 10 bases, and 9 bases separated the two germline ends. This CDR3 spans 12 amino acids. CDR3 coding DNA: TGTGCCAGCAGTGAATTTAGCCTCCCGCAGTATTTT. Its translation: CASSEFSLPQYF.